A single sample is the source of the 21 T cell receptor beta chains below, sequenced in a study of T cells in Graves' hyperthyroidism and ophthalmopathy. Amplification of TCR beta CDR3 regions was performed using RNA transcripts as template. Researchers ran a first-round RT-PCR on the TCR CDR3 using the HTBI primer set. In TCRdb, the multiplex PCR reads were re-called with MiXCR into one record per CDR3 protein. The repertoire holds around 500,000 distinct CDR3 sequences, around 15% seen once, with 17% in the top ten. Sequencing used blood. The receptors were gathered from a young woman with Graves' hyperthyroidism.

This clonotype was seen more than once but under ten times. The rearrangement links TRBV27 to TRBJ2-2; no reliable D call. Per germline, CDR1 MNHEY and CDR2 SMNVEV (reference sequence). The V end lost 5 bases, the J end lost 2 bases, and 12 bases lay between the germline ends. This CDR3 is 15 amino acids long. CDR3 coding DNA: TGTGCCAGCAGTCCGACTTCCTCCAACACCGGGGAGCTGTTTTTT. Encoded protein: CASSPTSSNTGELFF.

The sample holds many counts of this clonotype. The CDR3 DNA is TGTGCCAGCAGCCGACACCCGACAGGGATGAGGTTCACCGGGGAGCTGTTTTTT. Protein product: CASSRHPTGMRFTGELFF. The rearrangement joins TRBV7-3 to TRBJ2-2; 7 bases map to TRBD1. The J segment lost 4 bases and the V segment lost 5 bases, leaving 16 bases of the junction unmatched. Per germline, CDR1 SGHTA and CDR2 FQGTGA. The CDR3 spans 18 residues.

The rearrangement links TRBV7-9 to TRBJ2-7; maybe TRBD2 (6 bases). Trimming left V 3 bases short and J 4 bases short, with 10 bases between. Per the germline V gene, CDR1 is SEHNR and CDR2 is FQNEAQ (reference sequence). This CDR3 contains 13 residues. The CDR3 DNA sequence: TGTGCCAGCAGCTTCGGGACTGCGTACGAGCAGTACTTC. The encoded protein is CASSFGTAYEQYF.

Many counts were recorded for this clonotype. V is TRBV3-1 and J is TRBJ2-7; D might be TRBD1 (7 bases). The CDR3 contains 16 residues. Germline V gives CDR1 LGHDT, CDR2 YNNKEL (reference sequence). Trimming removed 4 bases at V and 2 bases at J, with 18 bases between. The CDR3 loop is CASSPRGASLAYEQYF. DNA of the CDR3: TGTGCCAGCAGCCCCAGGGGGGCTAGCCTTGCCTACGAGCAGTACTTC.

This clonotype was picked up many times. The V gene is TRBV6-1, the J gene TRBJ2-1; 12 positions match TRBD2. The CDR3 length is 13 residues. From germline, CDR1 is MNHNS and CDR2 SASEGT. Trimming at V came to 11 bases and at J to 7 bases, leaving 6 bases not matched to a gene. The CDR3 nucleotides read TGTGCCTCCAGACTAGCGGGAGTTAATGAGCAGTTCTTC. Translating it yields CASRLAGVNEQFF.

At least ten counts were recorded for this clonotype. This rearrangement joins TRBV12-5 to TRBJ1-2, with 9 bases identical to TRBD1. CDR1 is LGHNT and CDR2 is FRNRAP in the germline V gene. The CDR3 is made up of 23 amino acids. J lost 0 bases, V lost 1 base, and 24 bases had no gene match. CDR3 in amino acids: CASGLGYQPHPLTGGPANYGYTF. CDR3 sequence (DNA): TGTGCTAGTGGTTTGGGCTACCAACCCCACCCCTTGACAGGGGGTCCTGCTAACTATGGCTACACCTTC.

Many counts were recorded for this clonotype. The chain has TRBV11-2 and TRBJ2-1; 7 positions match TRBD2. The CDR3 loop spans 16 amino acids. CDR1 is SGHAT and CDR2 is FQNNGV in the germline V gene. V was clipped by 5 bases and J by 4 bases; unmatched bases: 11. CDR3 amino acids: CASSVWASGQYNEQFF. In DNA, the CDR3 is TGTGCCAGCAGCGTCTGGGCTAGCGGTCAGTACAATGAGCAGTTCTTC.

In this sample, this clonotype turned up many times. The genes are TRBV10-3 and TRBJ1-2; possible D gene TRBD1, 5 bases. The V end was cut by 6 bases, the J end by 10 bases, with 15 bases between. Germline V gives CDR1 ENHRY, CDR2 SYGVKD. CDR3 length: 12 amino acids. The CDR3 DNA follows: TGTGCCATCAGGGGGGACGGATACCTCTACACCTTC. Its translation is CAIRGDGYLYTF.

This clonotype was counted many times. V usage is TRBV27 and J usage is TRBJ1-1; D is perhaps TRBD1 (6 bases). CDR1 MNHEY and CDR2 SMNVEV come from the germline V gene (reference sequence). The V end lost 2 bases, the J end lost 2 bases, and 12 bases lay between the germline ends. There are 15 residues in the CDR3. This CDR3 reads CASSLMGAGNTEAFF. Written as DNA, the CDR3 is TGTGCCAGCAGTTTAATGGGGGCGGGAAACACTGAAGCTTTCTTT.

This clonotype has more than one count but fewer than ten. The V call is TRBV19, the J call TRBJ2-3, with 7 bases matching TRBD2. The CDR3 is 14 amino acids. The germline gives CDR1 LNHDA, CDR2 SQIVND (reference sequence). Trimming cost V 5 bases and J 5 bases; bases outside gene matches: 7. CDR3 coding DNA: TGTGCCAGTAGTCAGGCGGGAGACAAAGATACGCAGTATTTT. Translating it yields CASSQAGDKDTQYF.

This clonotype was observed many times. This chain connects TRBV11-2 to TRBJ2-3, with 16 bases lining up with TRBD2. This CDR3 has 15 residues. The germline CDR1 and CDR2 sequences are SGHAT and FQNNGV. With V trimmed by 5 bases and J by 14 bases, 10 bases remained unmatched. The CDR3 loop reads CASSPVGTSGRAGYF. In DNA form, the CDR3 reads TGTGCCAGCAGCCCAGTCGGGACTAGCGGGAGGGCGGGGTATTTT.

This clonotype was observed a few times. The chain couples TRBV12-3 or TRBV12-4 to TRBJ1-1; perhaps TRBD1 as D (6 bases). Trimming removed 5 bases from V and 4 bases from J, with 14 bases in between. The CDR3 has 14 amino acids. CDR3 sequence: CASSHTGFTTEAFF. CDR3 DNA sequence: TGTGCCAGCAGTCACACAGGGTTTACCACTGAAGCTTTCTTT.

This clonotype was counted many times. The rearrangement joins TRBV24-1 to TRBJ2-2, with 11 bases matching TRBD2. Germline loops: CDR1 KGHDR, CDR2 SFDVKD. The CDR3 spans 16 residues. Trimming took 4 bases from V and 4 from J; bases not matched to a gene: 4. As DNA, the CDR3 is TGTGCCACCAGTGAACTAGCGGGAGTCGGCACCGGGGAGCTGTTTTTT. Translating it yields CATSELAGVGTGELFF.

This clonotype was seen a few times. V gene TRBV18 combines with J gene TRBJ2-7, with 9 bases matching TRBD1. This CDR3 is built from 17 residues. V lost 6 bases, J lost 4 bases, and 16 bases stayed unmatched. CDR1 is KGHSH and CDR2 is LQKENI in the germline V gene. Here the CDR3 reads CASSTVSSGTGSYEQYF. The CDR3 DNA is TGTGCCAGCTCCACCGTAAGTTCCGGGACAGGGTCTTACGAGCAGTACTTC.

This clonotype was seen ten or more times. The chain couples TRBV20-1 to TRBJ2-1, with 9 bases that match TRBD2. The CDR3 spans 14 residues. Trimming removed 3 bases from V and 12 bases from J; junction bases left unmatched: 12. Germline lookup yields CDR1 DFQATT and CDR2 SNEGSKA (reference sequence). This CDR3 is CSARASGMGGGQFF. The CDR3 DNA sequence: TGCAGTGCTAGGGCTAGCGGGATGGGAGGGGGGCAGTTCTTC.

This clonotype showed up many times. The chain uses TRBV7-9 and TRBJ1-4; the D is unclear. The CDR3 has 16 amino acids. Germline V gene data show CDR1 as SEHNR and CDR2 as FQNEAQ (reference sequence). V shed 6 bases and J shed 2 bases, with 16 bases lying between them. This chain's CDR3 is CASSLGNVGTNEKLFF. CDR3 coding DNA: TGTGCCAGCAGTTTGGGGAACGTGGGTACTAATGAAAAACTGTTTTTT.

This clonotype was observed many times. The rearrangement links TRBV6-2 or TRBV6-3 to TRBJ2-2, with 8 bases lining up with TRBD1. The CDR3 extends over 19 amino acids. Per the germline V gene, CDR1 is MNHEY and CDR2 is SVGEGT. V lost 5 bases to trimming and J lost 6 bases; unmatched junction nucleotides: 20. CDR3 coding DNA: TGTGCCAGCAGTCCCCTCCCAAGGACAGGGAGAAGTGAGGCCGGGGAGCTGTTTTTT. Amino acids: CASSPLPRTGRSEAGELFF.

The sample holds many counts of this clonotype. This rearrangement joins TRBV12-3 or TRBV12-4 to TRBJ2-1, with 7 nucleotides matching TRBD2. The J segment lost 5 bases and the V segment lost 3 bases, leaving 10 bases of the junction unmatched. The CDR3 runs to 16 residues. The CDR3: CASSFLRLAVNNEQFF. CDR3 coding DNA: TGTGCCAGCAGTTTCCTGCGGCTAGCGGTAAACAATGAGCAGTTCTTC.

This clonotype was found many times. CDR3 region: CASSPPINGQETQYF. CDR3 bases: TGTGCCAGCTCACCACCTATTAACGGGCAGGAGACCCAGTACTTC. The chain carries TRBV18 and TRBJ2-5, with D unresolved. Germline V lookup: CDR1 KGHSH, CDR2 LQKENI. The V and J ends lost 0 bases and 5 bases respectively, with 13 bases between them. The CDR3 sequence is 15 residues long.

J is TRBJ1-1 and V is TRBV7-9, with 8 bases that match TRBD1. Germline-derived CDR1 and CDR2 are SEHNR and FQNEAQ (reference sequence). The CDR3 has 14 residues. Germline trimming cut 6 bases from V and 4 bases from J; bases unmatched to any gene: 7. The DNA of the CDR3 is TGTGCCAGCAGTCTCCGGACAGGGCCCACTGAAGCTTTCTTT. Translating it yields CASSLRTGPTEAFF.

This clonotype has ten or more counts. The genes are TRBV2 and TRBJ2-1; TRBD2 might be the D (6 bases). V was clipped by 5 bases and J by 5 bases, with 10 bases between them. The CDR3 has 13 residues. Germline loops: CDR1 SNHLY, CDR2 FYNNEI. CDR3 DNA sequence: TGTGCCAGCAGTCGGGGGTGGAACAATGAGCAGTTCTTC. Protein sequence: CASSRGWNNEQFF.